This T cell receptor (beta chain) emerged from a study of cytomegalovirus exposure and HLA in healthy donors. Study-level background: Most donors, roughly 77% of 350 to 450 genotyped, fell in the Caucasian-associated ancestry cluster.

The CDR3 runs 16 residues. V dropped 0 bases and J dropped 3; count of bases not matched to a gene: 3. Germline assignment: CDR1 MGHRA and CDR2 YSYEKL. General study points: Near-uniform donor sequencing depth was presumed by presence/absence analyses.

The PCR had 60 Vbeta and 13 Jbeta primers. Assay used: immunoSEQ multiplex PCR; TCRdb lists only in-frame clones, some missing. The sample lists around 140,000 clones, 75% to 80% occurring once. A note on this clone: Antigen: not known.

Specimen: PBMCs. The rearrangement joins TRBV4-1 to TRBJ2-2, with 8 bases fitting TRBD2. The receptor's source is a woman aged 55 to 70 in good health and CMV-seronegative. CDR3 sequence (DNA): TGCGCCAGCAGCCAAGAGGGCGGGAGGTACACCGGGGAGCTGTTTTTT. Translation gives CASSQEGGRYTGELFF.